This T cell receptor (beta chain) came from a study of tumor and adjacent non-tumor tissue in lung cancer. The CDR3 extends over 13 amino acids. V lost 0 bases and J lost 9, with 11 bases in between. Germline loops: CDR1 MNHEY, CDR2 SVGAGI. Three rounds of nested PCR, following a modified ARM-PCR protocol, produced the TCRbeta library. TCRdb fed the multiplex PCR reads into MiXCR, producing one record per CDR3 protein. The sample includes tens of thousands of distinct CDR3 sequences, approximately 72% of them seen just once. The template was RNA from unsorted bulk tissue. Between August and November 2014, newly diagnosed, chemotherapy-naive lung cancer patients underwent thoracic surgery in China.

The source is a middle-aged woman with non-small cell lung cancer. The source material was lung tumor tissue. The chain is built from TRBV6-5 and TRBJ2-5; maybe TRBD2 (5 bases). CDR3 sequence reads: CASSYSIEEAQYF. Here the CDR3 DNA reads TGTGCCAGCAGTTACTCCATAGAGGAGGCCCAGTACTTC.